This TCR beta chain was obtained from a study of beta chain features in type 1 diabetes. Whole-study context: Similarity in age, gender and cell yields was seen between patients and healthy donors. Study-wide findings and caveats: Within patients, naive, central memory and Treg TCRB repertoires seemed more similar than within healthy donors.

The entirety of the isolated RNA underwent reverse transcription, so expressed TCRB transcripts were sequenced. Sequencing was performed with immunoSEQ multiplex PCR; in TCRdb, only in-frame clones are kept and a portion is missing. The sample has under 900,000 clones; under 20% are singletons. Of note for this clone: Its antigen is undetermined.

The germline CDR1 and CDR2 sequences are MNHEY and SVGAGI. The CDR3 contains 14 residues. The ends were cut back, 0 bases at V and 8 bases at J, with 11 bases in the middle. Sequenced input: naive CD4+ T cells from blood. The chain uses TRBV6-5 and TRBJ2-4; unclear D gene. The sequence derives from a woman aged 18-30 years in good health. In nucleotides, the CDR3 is TGTGCCAGCAGTTACTCGGGCAGAAAGGACATTCAGTACTTC. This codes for CASSYSGRKDIQYF.